The T cell receptor (beta chain) under discussion was sequenced for a study of liver allograft versus peripheral blood T cells. Whole-study context: Transplanted livers and recipients' peripheral blood had their T cell receptor repertoires compared.

General study results and limits: Intragraft liver T cell receptor repertoires reportedly differed from peripheral blood repertoires.

MiXCR, applied by TCRdb to the reads, yields one record per CDR3 protein. Of about 16,000 distinct CDR3 sequences in the sample, around 20% were seen once. Between the trimmed V and J ends, which lost 9 bases and 9 bases, there was a span of 23 bases. The length of the CDR3 is 16 residues. Germline-derived CDR1 and CDR2 are KGHDR and SFDVKD. This clonotype was seen at least ten times. The antigen is undetermined. This chain connects TRBV24-1 to TRBJ1-6; D is uncertain. The TCR sequence derives from a human patient who had a liver transplant. Part of the T cells may come from the graft donor. The CDR3 is CATFSDGLWNSSPLHF. The CDR3 nucleotides are TGTGCCACCTTCTCTGATGGACTTTGGAATTCTTCACCCCTCCACTTT.